Given below is one T cell receptor (beta chain) in context. This clonotype was detected many times. Its antigen target is currently unknown. Per-base qualities were not stored, and no clone one base away is much larger. The TCR beta CDR3 regions were amplified from the RNA transcripts. The first round of RT-PCR for the TCR CDR3 was performed with the HTBI primer set and the Qiagen OneStep RT-PCR kit. A second multiplex PCR round built the libraries, followed by size selection and purification. Paired-end sequencing of the libraries was performed with 100 bp reads on an Illumina HiSeq2000. Per the original workflow: Raw data were processed with SOAPnuke, discarding reads with adapters, uncalled bases, mean Phred below 15, or no exact constant-primer or identifier match. COPE v1.2.5 was used to merge the high-quality paired reads, and each unique nucleotide sequence was defined as a clonotype. Clonotypes were aligned to IMGT TRBV, TRBD and TRBJ reference segments using MiTCR v1.1. The analysis included only V-J combinations with a frequency above 0.0001, which together covered approximately 99% of the repertoires. The TCS score was defined as the ratio of F50 (clonal expansion) to E x V (chaos), calculated using BLOSUM62-based TCRdist between CDR3 peptides within each V-J. Welch's t-statistics and random forest reduced fewer than 550 V-J features to fewer than 15, which were used in a naive Bayes classifier (R e1071). Using fastp trimming at Q25 and MiXCR clonotype assembly, TCRdb reanalyzed the public sequencing data and kept in-frame beta chains. For every CDR3 protein sequence, its rows merge into one entry that carries the most common genes and DNA. The V and J calls reflect TCRdb's pipeline rather than the authors' work. This sample is represented by fewer than 500,000 distinct CDR3 sequences; more than 12% of them were singletons. The ten largest clones capture about 18% of the sample.

Ophthalmopathy patients had moderately to severely active disease, with a Clinical Activity Score of 3 or more, a NOSPECS grade of 4 or more, and a disease duration of less than 3 months. The study excluded patients with uncontrolled infections, other autoimmune diseases, pregnancy or lactation. Diagnoses were established on the basis of clinical symptoms, serum thyroxine and TRAb, thyroid ultrasound, and orbital computed tomography. PBMCs were isolated from 10 ml of fresh peripheral blood by Ficoll-Paque density gradient centrifugation. Trizol reagent was used to extract total RNA, and RNA quality was then checked on an Agilent 2100 Bioanalyzer. The source of the sample is a study of T cells in Graves' hyperthyroidism and ophthalmopathy (dated by TCRdb to 2018 to 2020). The study in broad terms: Peripheral blood samples were taken at initial diagnosis, before any treatment was given. Prospective prediction of ophthalmopathy was tested in an independent validation cohort consisting of roughly 19 hyperthyroidism patients and some 15 patients who later progressed to ophthalmopathy. To identify distinguishing TCR V-J signatures, a discovery cohort of 100 patients was used, comprising 40 to 45 with Graves' ophthalmopathy and around 57 with stable Graves' hyperthyroidism. After blood sampling, hyperthyroidism patients were treated with methimazole at a starting dose of 30 mg daily, and ophthalmopathy patients were treated with high-dose intravenous methylprednisolone. In addition, the study compared T-cell repertoires in thyroid tissue and in blood from about 6 Graves' hyperthyroidism patients. The 95 to 100 discovery patients were randomly split 7:3 into training and test sets. The paper describes TCR Vbeta CDR3 sequencing of 120 to 150 peripheral blood samples, made up of 40 to 45 ophthalmopathy patients, approximately 76 hyperthyroidism patients and some 17 progressor patients.

The paper's findings and limits, for the study overall: Sample size was not statistically predetermined, and blinding of investigators to group allocation was not performed. Ophthalmopathy was separated from stable hyperthyroidism by a 13 V-J signature model, with 85% to 90% sensitivity and approximately 81% specificity obtained in cross-validation and 80%/75% obtained in testing. In validation, progression to ophthalmopathy was predicted by the model with 70.59% sensitivity and around 75% specificity, a median of roughly six months before onset. Blood samples also contained most of the expanded thyroid clonotypes (frequency above 0.001), which suggests that blood repertoires may reflect thyroid immune responses.

V loses 3 bases at its end and J loses 7 bases; junction bases beyond the gene matches: 3. The germline V gene encodes CDR1 DFQATT and CDR2 SNEGSKA (reference sequence). From its cysteine to its phenylalanine, the CDR3 spans 13 amino acids. The entry retains the CDR3 DNA only, 39 bases that are in frame from base 1. This TCR derives from a woman aged 30 to 39 with Graves' ophthalmopathy. The chain was built from TRBV20-1 and TRBJ1-6; the central 7 bases match TRBD1. Material for sequencing was blood. CDR3 loop: CSARGTENSPLHF. In nucleotide form, the sequence is TGCAGTGCTAGGGGGACAGAGAATTCACCCCTCCACTTT.